The clone carrying this TCR beta chain was observed at least ten times. A single record per CDR3 protein comes from TCRdb applying MiXCR to the 5' RACE reads. The repertoire consists of over 250,000 distinct CDR3 sequences, with about 15% occurring once and the leading ten covering about a fifth. Per germline, CDR1 MNHEY and CDR2 SVGEGT. Trimming took 5 bases from V and 3 from J; bases not matched to a gene: 3. The CDR3 runs 14 residues. This record comes from a study of T-cell memory formation after mild COVID-19. Sequencing was performed on PBMCs or a T cell subset sorted from them (not recorded which). This chain uses TRBV6-2 or TRBV6-3 with TRBJ2-2; 7 bases line up with TRBD1. The TCR sequence derives from a man younger than 35 who had mild COVID-19 (a few samples of this study predate the infection). Cell type and time point are not known. The CDR3 here is CASSIGQDTGELFF. The CDR3 bases are TGTGCCAGCAGTATTGGACAGGACACCGGGGAGCTGTTTTTT.